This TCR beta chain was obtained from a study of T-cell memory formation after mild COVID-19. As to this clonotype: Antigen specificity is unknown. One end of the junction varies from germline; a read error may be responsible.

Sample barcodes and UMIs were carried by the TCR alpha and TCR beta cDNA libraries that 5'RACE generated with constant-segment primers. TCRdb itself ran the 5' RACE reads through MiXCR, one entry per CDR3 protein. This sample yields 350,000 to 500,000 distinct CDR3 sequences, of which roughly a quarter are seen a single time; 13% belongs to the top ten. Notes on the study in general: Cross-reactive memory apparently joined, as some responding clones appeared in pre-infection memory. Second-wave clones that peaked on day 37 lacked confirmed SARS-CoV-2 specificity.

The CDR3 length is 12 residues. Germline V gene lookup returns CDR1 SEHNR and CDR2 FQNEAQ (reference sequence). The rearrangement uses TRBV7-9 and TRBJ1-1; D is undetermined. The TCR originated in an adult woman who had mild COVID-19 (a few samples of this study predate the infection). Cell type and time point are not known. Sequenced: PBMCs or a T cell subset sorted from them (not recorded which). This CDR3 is CASSVASGGAFF. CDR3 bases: TGTGCCAGCAGCGTAGCGTCGGGTGGAGCTTTCTTT.